This TCR beta chain was sequenced during a study of T cells in Graves' hyperthyroidism and ophthalmopathy. What was amplified from RNA transcripts were TCR beta CDR3 regions. The HTBI set primed first-round TCR CDR3 RT-PCR. TCRdb reprocessed the multiplex PCR reads via MiXCR and lists one record per CDR3 protein. The table shows around 620,000 distinct CDR3 sequences, with more than 45% occurring only once. Germline V gives CDR1 MNHNY, CDR2 SVGAGI (reference sequence). CDR3 size: 13 residues. Trimming shortened V by 2 bases and J by 5 bases, and 9 bases separated the two germline ends. This clonotype was observed at least ten times.

Sequencing used peripheral blood or thyroid tissue (not recorded which). The receptor was isolated from an adult woman with Graves' disease, either hyperthyroidism or ophthalmopathy (not recorded which). This rearrangement joins TRBV6-6 to TRBJ1-1; D gene unclear. The CDR3 region is CASSYGRVTEAFF. For the CDR3, the DNA is TGTGCCAGCAGTTACGGGAGGGTTACTGAAGCTTTCTTT.